This TCR beta chain was observed in a study of cytomegalovirus exposure and HLA in healthy donors. The PCR contained 60 Vbeta and 13 Jbeta primers. Assay used: immunoSEQ multiplex PCR; TCRdb lists only in-frame clones, some missing. The profile covers more than 150,000 clones, with just under 80% appearing a single time and around 3% taken by the ten largest. The V segment lost 7 bases and the J segment 7 bases; nucleotides outside the gene matches: 13. The CDR3 length is 14 residues. The germline V gene has CDR1 SGHTA and CDR2 FQGNSA. Broader study findings: Per a later analysis, HLA-associated TCR beta chains showed more clonal expansion than other, equally common TCR beta chains. Investigators reported more than 150 TCR beta chains as tied to cytomegalovirus. Reports described diagnosis of cytomegalovirus status by the classifier as highly specific and sensitive.

In regard to this clone: Its antigen is not known.

This receptor was obtained from a woman aged 45-65 years in good health and CMV-seropositive. V is TRBV7-2 and J is TRBJ2-7; 7 nucleotides line up with TRBD2. The specimen sequenced was PBMCs. For the CDR3, the DNA is TGTGCCAGCACCGAACTAGCGACTGGGGAAGAGCAGTACTTC. Protein product: CASTELATGEEQYF.